A selection of T cell receptor beta chains follows, all from one sample in a study of molecular identifiers for immune sequencing clone quantification. TCRdb fed the PCR reads into MiXCR, producing one record per CDR3 protein. The data hold 300,000 to 400,000 distinct CDR3 sequences, with roughly 23% observed a single time. Sequenced: naive CD8+ T cells from blood, with Jurkat cell RNA spiked in. The receptors derive from a human donor in good health. Some libraries in this study had Jurkat cell RNA spiked in. Both conserved end residues are part of each CDR3. A D gene is named only where the DNA matches it firmly. The listing skips clone size in some rows; elsewhere it reads once, few, many or a size class.

size	D	J	V	CDR3	DNA
.	.	TRBJ2-3	TRBV4-3	CASSQGWGSRDTQYF	TGCGCCAGCAGCCAAGGATGGGGAAGTCGGGATACGCAGTATTTT
many	.	TRBJ2-7	TRBV7-6	CASSQEQGTSYEQYF	TGTGCCAGCAGCCAAGAACAGGGAACCTCCTACGAGCAGTACTTC
many	TRBD1	TRBJ2-1	TRBV4-3	CASSQDSGGAGNEQFF	TGCGCCAGCAGCCAAGATTCAGGGGGCGCGGGCAATGAGCAGTTCTTC
many	TRBD1	TRBJ2-7	TRBV28	CASRDRGSYEQYF	TGTGCCAGCAGAGACAGGGGCTCCTACGAGCAGTACTTC
many	.	TRBJ2-7	TRBV6-5	CASSYLTGTGASYEQYF	TGTGCCAGCAGTTACCTAACCGGGACGGGTGCTTCCTACGAGCAGTACTTC
many	.	TRBJ1-3	TRBV7-2	CASSLGVAGNTIYF	TGTGCCAGCAGCTTAGGGGTGGCTGGAAACACCATATATTTT
many	.	TRBJ2-5	TRBV2	CASKLDASQETQYF	TGTGCCAGCAAACTTGACGCCTCCCAAGAGACCCAGTACTTC
many	TRBD1	TRBJ1-2	TRBV29-1	CSVDRGQDNGYTF	TGCAGCGTGGACAGGGGGCAAGACAACGGCTACACCTTC
many	TRBD2	TRBJ2-1	TRBV28	CASSSLPGLAGYEQFF	TGTGCCAGCAGTTCCCTGCCGGGACTAGCGGGATATGAGCAGTTCTTC
many	.	TRBJ2-6	TRBV6-1	CASKTQGSSSSGANVLTF	TGTGCCAGCAAAACCCAGGGGTCTTCTAGCTCTGGGGCCAACGTCCTGACTTTC
many	.	TRBJ2-7	TRBV20-1	CSAGHTDPVYEQYF	TGCAGTGCGGGTCACACGGATCCCGTCTACGAGCAGTACTTC
many	.	TRBJ1-1	TRBV5-1	CASSSHPDTLNTEAFF	TGCGCCAGCAGCTCCCATCCTGACACATTGAACACTGAAGCTTTCTTT
few	TRBD1	TRBJ1-4	TRBV7-6	CASSLDTGEEEKLFF	TGTGCCAGCAGCTTAGATACAGGGGAGGAAGAAAAACTGTTTTTT
few	.	TRBJ2-1	TRBV12-3/TRBV12-4	CASSPQLGDYNEQFF	TGTGCCAGCAGTCCCCAGTTAGGGGACTACAATGAGCAGTTCTTC
many	.	TRBJ1-5	TRBV6-6	CASSLGHQNNQPQHF	TGTGCCAGCAGTTTGGGTCACCAAAACAATCAGCCCCAGCATTTT
many	TRBD1	TRBJ1-3	TRBV6-1	CASKVGQGAGNTIYF	TGTGCCAGCAAAGTGGGACAGGGGGCTGGAAACACCATATATTTT
.	.	TRBJ2-7	TRBV14	CASSQAPLTYEQYF	TGTGCCAGCAGCCAAGCCCCGTTAACCTACGAGCAGTACTTC
many	.	TRBJ1-1	TRBV7-2	CASSLEVRLTEAFF	TGTGCCAGCAGCTTAGAGGTCAGATTAACTGAAGCTTTCTTT
few	.	TRBJ2-1	TRBV27	CASSIGTGDEQFF	TGTGCCAGCAGTATAGGGACGGGGGATGAGCAGTTCTTC
few	.	TRBJ2-1	TRBV3-1	CASSQEVAGLDEQFF	TGTGCCAGCAGCCAAGAAGTGGCGGGGCTGGATGAGCAGTTCTTC
.	TRBD1	TRBJ2-6	TRBV4-3	CASSQGAGGLTGANVLTF	TGCGCCAGCAGCCAAGGCGCAGGGGGCTTGACTGGGGCCAACGTCCTGACTTTC
many	TRBD1	TRBJ1-5	TRBV4-3	CASSQDRGYQPQHF	TGCGCCAGCAGCCAGGACAGGGGGTATCAGCCCCAGCATTTT
many	.	TRBJ1-5	TRBV6-1	CASSEFGGLSNQPQHF	TGTGCCAGCAGTGAATTTGGGGGGCTTAGCAATCAGCCCCAGCATTTT
few	.	TRBJ2-6	TRBV6-5	CASSFRTDSGANVLTF	TGTGCCAGCAGTTTCAGGACGGACTCTGGGGCCAACGTCCTGACTTTC
many	.	TRBJ1-1	TRBV14	CASSQETGGAEAFF	TGTGCCAGCAGCCAAGAGACGGGAGGGGCTGAAGCTTTCTTT
many	TRBD2	TRBJ2-1	TRBV4-3	CASSQDLLAGDEQFF	TGCGCCAGCAGCCAAGATCTGCTAGCGGGAGATGAGCAGTTCTTC
many	TRBD2	TRBJ2-7	TRBV20-1	CSARQLAGPPYEQYF	TGCAGTGCTAGACAGTTAGCGGGGCCCCCCTACGAGCAGTACTTC
many	.	TRBJ2-5	TRBV14	CASSQDRSSVQETQYF	TGTGCCAGCAGCCAAGATCGGTCTAGTGTACAAGAGACCCAGTACTTC
.	.	TRBJ2-3	TRBV27	CASRRAIHTDTQYF	TGTGCCAGCAGACGGGCTATCCACACAGATACGCAGTATTTT
few	TRBD1	TRBJ2-4	TRBV14	CASSLTGTGYLLAKNIQYF	TGTGCCAGCAGCCTAACCGGGACAGGATACCTTCTAGCCAAAAACATTCAGTACTTC
many	TRBD2	TRBJ2-7	TRBV5-8	CASSLRGGTSYEQYF	TGTGCCAGCAGCTTGCGGGGGGGCACCTCCTACGAGCAGTACTTC
many	TRBD2	TRBJ2-1	TRBV29-1	CSVELLAGGSPYNEQFF	TGCAGCGTTGAACTACTAGCGGGAGGATCTCCCTACAATGAGCAGTTCTTC
.	.	TRBJ2-5	TRBV12-3/TRBV12-4	CASSPKGRTQYF	TGTGCCAGCAGTCCCAAGGGCCGTACCCAGTACTTC
many	TRBD2	TRBJ2-2	TRBV29-1	CSAQGSGRAAGELFF	TGCAGCGCCCAAGGGAGCGGGAGGGCCGCCGGGGAGCTGTTTTTT
many	.	TRBJ2-2	TRBV6-2/TRBV6-3	CASSYSHDYTGELFF	TGTGCCAGCAGTTATAGTCACGACTACACCGGGGAGCTGTTTTTT
many	TRBD2	TRBJ2-7	TRBV28	CASSLTSGSPYEQYF	TGTGCCAGCAGTTTAACTAGCGGGAGCCCCTACGAGCAGTACTTC
.	.	TRBJ2-1	TRBV11-2	CASSLDFAPLGQFF	TGTGCCAGCAGCTTAGATTTCGCCCCACTGGGGCAGTTCTTC
.	.	TRBJ1-4	TRBV2	CASGASSGEPEKLFF	TGTGCCAGCGGTGCCAGCTCCGGGGAACCTGAAAAACTGTTTTTT
.	.	TRBJ1-1	TRBV6-5	CASSYKGGTEAFF	TGTGCCAGCAGTTACAAGGGGGGCACTGAAGCTTTCTTT
.	TRBD1	TRBJ2-5	TRBV19	CASHQGAGNGQYF	TGTGCCTCCCATCAGGGGGCCGGCAATGGGCAGTACTTC
many	TRBD1	TRBJ2-7	TRBV30	CAWAPGQGSIYEQYF	TGTGCCTGGGCTCCGGGACAGGGGTCGATCTACGAGCAGTACTTC
few	.	TRBJ1-2	TRBV27	CASSYSTLVYGYTF	TGTGCCAGCTCGTATTCGACGCTTGTTTATGGCTACACCTTC
many	.	TRBJ2-3	TRBV7-2	CASSADNTDTQYF	TGTGCCAGCAGCGCAGACAACACAGATACGCAGTATTTT
many	.	TRBJ1-5	TRBV12-5	CASGSLTDSNQPQHF	TGTGCTAGTGGTTCCCTAACGGATAGCAATCAGCCCCAGCATTTT
many	.	TRBJ2-5	TRBV5-1	CASSLESAGAYQETQYF	TGCGCCAGCAGCTTGGAGTCGGCGGGGGCGTACCAAGAGACCCAGTACTTC
many	.	TRBJ2-1	TRBV24-1	CATSDSTGGERTGLGEQFF	TGTGCCACCAGTGATTCAACAGGCGGGGAGCGGACAGGTTTGGGTGAGCAGTTCTTC
many	TRBD1	TRBJ2-7	TRBV6-2/TRBV6-3	CASSYPEDRYSYEQYF	TGTGCCAGCAGTTACCCCGAGGACAGGTACTCCTACGAGCAGTACTTC
few	.	TRBJ2-7	TRBV20-1	CSARDHRSSYEQYF	TGCAGTGCTAGAGATCACAGGAGCTCCTACGAGCAGTACTTC
few	.	TRBJ2-7	TRBV11-3	CASSQNKYEQYF	TGTGCCAGCAGCCAGAACAAGTACGAGCAGTACTTC
many	TRBD1	TRBJ2-3	TRBV19	CASTPRGRTDTQYF	TGTGCCAGCACCCCCAGGGGGCGGACAGATACGCAGTATTTT
many	.	TRBJ2-2	TRBV7-8	CASSLAGAGNTGELFF	TGTGCCAGCAGCTTAGCCGGGGCGGGTAACACCGGGGAGCTGTTTTTT
many	TRBD2	TRBJ2-2	TRBV24-1	CATSGRSSGRATGELFF	TGTGCCACCAGTGGCCGATCTAGCGGGAGGGCGACCGGGGAGCTGTTTTTT
many	.	TRBJ1-1	TRBV5-6	CASSWGGEAVEAFF	TGTGCCAGCAGCTGGGGTGGTGAGGCAGTTGAAGCTTTCTTT
many	.	TRBJ2-2	TRBV24-1	CATSDLGGRTGELFF	TGTGCCACCAGTGATTTAGGGGGGCGCACCGGGGAGCTGTTTTTT
few	.	TRBJ2-3	TRBV5-1	CASRTTSSTDTQYF	TGCGCCAGCAGGACAACGTCTAGCACAGATACGCAGTATTTT